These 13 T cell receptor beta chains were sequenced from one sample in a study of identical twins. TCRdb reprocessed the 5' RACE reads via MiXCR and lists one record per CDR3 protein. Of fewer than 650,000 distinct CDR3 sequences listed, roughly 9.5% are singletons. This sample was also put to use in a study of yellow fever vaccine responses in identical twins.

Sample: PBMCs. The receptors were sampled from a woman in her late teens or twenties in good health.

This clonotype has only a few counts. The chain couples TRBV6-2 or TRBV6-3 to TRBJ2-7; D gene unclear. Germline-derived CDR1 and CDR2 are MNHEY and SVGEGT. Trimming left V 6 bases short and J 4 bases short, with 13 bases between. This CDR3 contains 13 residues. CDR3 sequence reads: CASRNGPGYEQYF. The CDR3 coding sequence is TGTGCCAGCAGGAACGGGCCCGGTTACGAGCAGTACTTC.

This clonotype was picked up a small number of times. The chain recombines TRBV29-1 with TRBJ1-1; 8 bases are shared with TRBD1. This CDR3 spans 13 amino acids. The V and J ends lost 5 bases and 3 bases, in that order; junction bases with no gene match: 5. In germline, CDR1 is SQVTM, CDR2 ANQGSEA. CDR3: CSVRTGTYTEAFF. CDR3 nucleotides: TGCAGCGTTCGGACAGGGACGTACACTGAAGCTTTCTTT.

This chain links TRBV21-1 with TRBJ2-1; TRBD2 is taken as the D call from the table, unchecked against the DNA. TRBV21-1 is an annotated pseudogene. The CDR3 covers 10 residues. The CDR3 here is CAEGGCEQFF. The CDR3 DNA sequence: TGTGCCGAGGGAGGCTGTGAGCAGTTCTTC.

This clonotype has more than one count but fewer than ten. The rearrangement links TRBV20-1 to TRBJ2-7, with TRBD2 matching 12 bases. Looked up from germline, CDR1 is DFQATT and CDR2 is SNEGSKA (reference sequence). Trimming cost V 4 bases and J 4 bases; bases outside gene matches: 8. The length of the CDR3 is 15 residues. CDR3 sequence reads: CSATTSGRLFYEQYF. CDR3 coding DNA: TGCAGTGCTACTACTAGCGGGAGGCTATTTTACGAGCAGTACTTC.

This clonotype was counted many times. CDR3 region: CSAPGLARTDTQYF. The CDR3 nucleotides read TGCAGTGCTCCGGGACTAGCGAGAACAGATACGCAGTATTTT. The chain combines TRBV20-1 with TRBJ2-3; 10 bases line up with TRBD2. With V trimmed by 5 bases and J by 3 bases, 5 bases remained unmatched. The CDR3 has 14 amino acids. Germline loops: CDR1 DFQATT, CDR2 SNEGSKA (reference sequence).

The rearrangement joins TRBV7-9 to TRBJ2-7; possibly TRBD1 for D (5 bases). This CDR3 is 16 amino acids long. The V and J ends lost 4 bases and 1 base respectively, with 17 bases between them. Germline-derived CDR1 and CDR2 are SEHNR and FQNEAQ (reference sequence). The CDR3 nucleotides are TGTGCCAGCAGCTCCCTCCAGGGCCTAAGGTCCTACGAGCAGTACTTC. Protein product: CASSSLQGLRSYEQYF.

The CDR3 DNA sequence: TGCAGTGCTTTACTAGCGGGGGGGCCAACAGATACGCAGTATTTT. This translates into CSALLAGGPTDTQYF. This chain joins TRBV20-1 and TRBJ2-3; 13 bases align to TRBD2. The junction had 5 bases not matched to a gene; V was cut back by 5 bases and J by 3 bases. Germline-derived CDR1 and CDR2 are DFQATT and SNEGSKA (reference sequence). This CDR3 is 15 amino acids long.

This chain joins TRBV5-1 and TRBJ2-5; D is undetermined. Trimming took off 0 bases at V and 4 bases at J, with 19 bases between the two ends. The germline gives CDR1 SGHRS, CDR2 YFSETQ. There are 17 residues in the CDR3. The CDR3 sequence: CASSLAQTGRIGETQYF. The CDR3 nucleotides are TGCGCCAGCAGCTTGGCGCAGACCGGGCGTATTGGAGAGACCCAGTACTTC.

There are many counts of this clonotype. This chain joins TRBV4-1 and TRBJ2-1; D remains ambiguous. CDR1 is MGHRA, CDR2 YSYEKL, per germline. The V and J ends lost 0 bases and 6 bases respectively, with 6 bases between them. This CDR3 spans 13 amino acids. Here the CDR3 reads CASSQDYFNEQFF. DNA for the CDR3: TGCGCCAGCAGCCAAGACTATTTCAATGAGCAGTTCTTC.

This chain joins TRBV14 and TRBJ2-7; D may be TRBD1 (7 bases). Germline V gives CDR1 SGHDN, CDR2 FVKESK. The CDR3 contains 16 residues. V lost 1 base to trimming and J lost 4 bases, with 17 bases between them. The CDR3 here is CASSQGRGLRSYEQYF. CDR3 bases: TGTGCCAGCAGCCAAGGGAGGGGGCTCCGGTCGTACGAGCAGTACTTC.

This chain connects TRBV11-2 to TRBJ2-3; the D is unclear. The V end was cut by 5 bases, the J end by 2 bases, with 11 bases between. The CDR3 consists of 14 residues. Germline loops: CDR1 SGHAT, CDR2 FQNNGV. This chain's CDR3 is CASSRSKATDTQYF. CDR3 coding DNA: TGTGCCAGCAGCCGCTCGAAAGCCACAGATACGCAGTATTTT.

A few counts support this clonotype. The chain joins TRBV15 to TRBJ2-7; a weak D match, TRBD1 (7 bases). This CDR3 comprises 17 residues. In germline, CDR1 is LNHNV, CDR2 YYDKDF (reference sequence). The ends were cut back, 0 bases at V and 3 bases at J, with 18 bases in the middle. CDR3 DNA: TGTGCCACCAGCAGAGATCGGTGGCAGGGGGGATTCTACGAGCAGTACTTC. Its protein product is CATSRDRWQGGFYEQYF.

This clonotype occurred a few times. The CDR3 reads CASSGEFAGAYEQYF. CDR3 in DNA: TGTGCCAGCAGCGGAGAATTTGCTGGGGCCTACGAGCAGTACTTC. The genes are TRBV9 and TRBJ2-7; D remains ambiguous. The CDR3 has 15 residues. Trimming cost V 3 bases and J 2 bases, with 15 bases left between them. From germline, CDR1 is SGDLS and CDR2 YYNGEE.